The rows below give T cell receptor beta chains drawn from one sample of a study of Graves' ophthalmopathy and Graves' hyperthyroidism. In TCRdb, the multiplex PCR reads were re-called with MiXCR into one record per CDR3 protein. The data show 740,000 or so distinct CDR3 sequences, roughly 41% seen once. Specimen: peripheral blood. The receptors come from an adult man with Graves' ophthalmopathy. Each CDR3 is given without its conserved first and last residue. A D gene is named only where the DNA matches it firmly.

J gene	V gene	D gene	CDR3 protein
TRBJ2-1	TRBV7-9	TRBD2	ASSPRLASNEQF
TRBJ1-2	TRBV12-5	-	ASTGGVWDGNT
TRBJ2-7	TRBV25-1	-	ASSGGAYEQY
TRBJ2-7	TRBV7-3	-	ASSPGELTYEQY
TRBJ2-5	TRBV20-1	-	SAIHRAGGMETQY
TRBJ1-2	TRBV10-3	-	AISGTGSATKDGYT
TRBJ2-7	TRBV10-3	TRBD2	ASSYRLAIVREQY
TRBJ1-6	TRBV12-3/TRBV12-4	-	ASSFLFGRYDSPLH
TRBJ2-3	TRBV7-2	-	ASRPRGSSTDTQY
TRBJ1-1	TRBV12-3/TRBV12-4	TRBD1	ASSLGQGASGTEAF
TRBJ2-5	TRBV20-1	-	SAPRDLRETQY
TRBJ1-2	TRBV29-1	TRBD1	SPPTTGVAYGYT
TRBJ2-6	TRBV10-3	-	ASSTGGANVLT
TRBJ1-1	TRBV7-3	-	ASSLHRADTEAF
TRBJ2-5	TRBV5-1	-	ASSWKPNVFQETQY
TRBJ2-1	TRBV5-1	-	ASSLDRVAGNEQF
TRBJ2-5	TRBV28	-	ASSPALPVQETQY
TRBJ2-3	TRBV25-1	TRBD1	ASSDDRASTDTQY
TRBJ1-6	TRBV20-1	-	SATPSAGYNSPLH
TRBJ1-4	TRBV2	-	ASSADSGANEKLF
TRBJ2-5	TRBV7-9	-	ASSFSWDETQY
TRBJ1-2	TRBV7-9	TRBD1	ASSPTGAERNYGYT
TRBJ2-5	TRBV7-9	TRBD2	ASSLAGGPETQY
TRBJ1-1	TRBV10-3	-	AISVRGMMSF
TRBJ1-5	TRBV15	-	ATSREGGQGRNQPQH
TRBJ2-7	TRBV20-1	TRBD1	SARGTGGAGYEQY
TRBJ2-5	TRBV2	-	ASSEEMGEETQY
TRBJ2-5	TRBV5-5	TRBD1	ASSSGQGRQTQY
TRBJ2-7	TRBV6-2/TRBV6-3	TRBD1	ASNDRGVDEQY
TRBJ1-1	TRBV25-1	TRBD1	ASSQPRTGWRTEAF
TRBJ1-6	TRBV11-1	TRBD1	ASSYRGNNSPLH
TRBJ1-2	TRBV30	TRBD1	AWSVNRGAGGYT
TRBJ2-7	TRBV29-1	TRBD1	SVEVTQGACEQY
TRBJ1-2	TRBV6-1	-	ASSARDGPQFYGYT
TRBJ1-2	TRBV3-1	TRBD1	ASSHRQGDGYT
TRBJ1-3	TRBV2	TRBD1	ASSVGQGGGNTIY
TRBJ2-5	TRBV25-1	TRBD1	ASRVTGAETQY
TRBJ2-2	TRBV7-9	TRBD1	ASRTARPGQGAIGELF
TRBJ1-2	TRBV20-1	-	SASDMNYGYT
TRBJ1-5	TRBV4-3	-	ASSQAARTQPQH
TRBJ1-6	TRBV4-1	TRBD1	ASSQFRDRGWTPLH
TRBJ1-2	TRBV29-1	TRBD1	SVARHRGTEGYT
TRBJ1-5	TRBV20-1	-	SASPGSNQPQH